Listed below are T cell receptor beta chains from one sample, sequenced in a study of T-cell memory formation after mild COVID-19. TCRdb processed the 5' RACE reads anew with MiXCR; each CDR3 protein has one entry. The data hold around 83,000 distinct CDR3 sequences, with about 23% observed a single time. The specimen was PBMCs or a T cell subset sorted from them (not recorded which). The receptors here all came from a man aged 18 to 30 who had mild COVID-19 (a few samples of this study predate the infection). Cell type and time point are not known. The CDR3 runs from the conserved cysteine through the conserved F or W. The order of the fields is V gene, clone size, J gene, D gene, CDR3 protein, CDR3 DNA. The D gene is left open where the match is weak. Rows give clone size only sometimes, using once, few, many, or a class for an expanded clone.

v_gene: TRBV19
abundance: many
j_gene: TRBJ1-1
d_gene: .
CDR3aa: CASSKAFF
CDR3nt: TGTGCCAGTAGTAAAGCTTTCTTT

v_gene: TRBV12-3/TRBV12-4
abundance: .
j_gene: TRBJ2-7
d_gene: .
CDR3aa: CASSSPGVYEQYF
CDR3nt: TGTGCCAGCAGTTCTCCGGGGGTCTACGAGCAGTACTTC

v_gene: TRBV7-9
abundance: few
j_gene: TRBJ2-7
d_gene: .
CDR3aa: CASSLPTDPTGSYEQYF
CDR3nt: TGTGCCAGCAGCTTACCAACGGACCCTACCGGGTCCTACGAGCAGTACTTC

v_gene: TRBV4-1
abundance: .
j_gene: TRBJ1-1
d_gene: TRBD1
CDR3aa: CASSQARDREPPMNTEAFF
CDR3nt: TGCGCCAGCAGCCAAGCGAGGGACAGGGAGCCTCCGATGAACACTGAAGCTTTCTTT

v_gene: TRBV11-2
abundance: few
j_gene: TRBJ1-1
d_gene: TRBD1
CDR3aa: CASSLDRLGQDTANTEAFF
CDR3nt: TGTGCCAGCAGCTTAGATCGTTTGGGACAGGACACCGCGAACACTGAAGCTTTCTTT

v_gene: TRBV4-1
abundance: few
j_gene: TRBJ2-1
d_gene: .
CDR3aa: CASSQIPSDGGLRNEQFF
CDR3nt: TGCGCCAGCAGCCAAATCCCGTCTGACGGGGGGCTCCGGAATGAGCAGTTCTTC

v_gene: TRBV7-2
abundance: .
j_gene: TRBJ2-3
d_gene: .
CDR3aa: CASSLPDTQYF
CDR3nt: TGTGCCAGCAGCTTACCAGATACGCAGTATTTT

v_gene: TRBV4-1
abundance: .
j_gene: TRBJ1-2
d_gene: .
CDR3aa: CASSQDEGIGYGYTF
CDR3nt: TGCGCCAGCAGCCAAGATGAGGGTATAGGGTATGGCTACACCTTC

v_gene: TRBV7-9
abundance: .
j_gene: TRBJ1-2
d_gene: .
CDR3aa: CASEGGVGYGYTF
CDR3nt: TGTGCCAGCGAGGGGGGCGTAGGCTATGGCTACACCTTC

v_gene: TRBV7-3
abundance: few
j_gene: TRBJ1-4
d_gene: TRBD1
CDR3aa: CASSFGGTGVPPGEKLFF
CDR3nt: TGTGCCAGCAGCTTTGGCGGGACAGGGGTTCCGCCTGGTGAAAAACTGTTTTTT

v_gene: TRBV28
abundance: .
j_gene: TRBJ2-7
d_gene: .
CDR3aa: CASSLGRYYEQYF
CDR3nt: TGTGCCAGCAGTTTAGGGCGATACTACGAGCAGTACTTC

v_gene: TRBV28
abundance: .
j_gene: TRBJ2-3
d_gene: .
CDR3aa: CASGETRGSTDTEYF
CDR3nt: TGTGCCAGCGGTGAAACGAGAGGCAGCACAGATACGGAGTATTTT

v_gene: TRBV29-1
abundance: few
j_gene: TRBJ2-2
d_gene: .
CDR3aa: CSVVLANTGELFF
CDR3nt: TGCAGCGTTGTACTAGCGAACACCGGGGAGCTGTTTTTT

v_gene: TRBV24-1
abundance: .
j_gene: TRBJ2-1
d_gene: TRBD1
CDR3aa: CATSDYRDSYNEQFF
CDR3nt: TGTGCCACCAGTGATTATCGGGACAGCTACAATGAGCAGTTCTTC

v_gene: TRBV29-1
abundance: .
j_gene: TRBJ2-3
d_gene: TRBD2
CDR3aa: CSVDGLAEKSSTDTQYF
CDR3nt: TGCAGCGTTGATGGACTAGCGGAGAAATCAAGCACAGATACGCAGTATTTT

v_gene: TRBV6-2/TRBV6-3
abundance: .
j_gene: TRBJ2-3
d_gene: TRBD2
CDR3aa: CASSLAGGPTDTQYF
CDR3nt: TGTGCCAGCAGTCTAGCGGGGGGGCCGACAGATACGCAGTATTTT

v_gene: TRBV7-3
abundance: few
j_gene: TRBJ1-5
d_gene: .
CDR3aa: CASSPGPGQPQHF
CDR3nt: TGTGCCAGCAGTCCGGGCCCCGGGCAGCCCCAGCATTTT

v_gene: TRBV12-3/TRBV12-4
abundance: .
j_gene: TRBJ1-2
d_gene: .
CDR3aa: CASTLGSGGYTF
CDR3nt: TGTGCCAGCACCTTAGGGTCTGGTGGCTACACCTTC

v_gene: TRBV7-6
abundance: few
j_gene: TRBJ2-3
d_gene: .
CDR3aa: CASSLRGGGDTQYF
CDR3nt: TGTGCCAGCAGCTTAAGGGGGGGCGGCGATACGCAGTATTTT

v_gene: TRBV5-6
abundance: few
j_gene: TRBJ2-1
d_gene: .
CDR3aa: CASSLASGEQFF
CDR3nt: TGTGCCAGCAGCTTGGCGTCGGGTGAGCAGTTCTTC

v_gene: TRBV6-5
abundance: few
j_gene: TRBJ1-1
d_gene: .
CDR3aa: CASSRTSEAEAFF
CDR3nt: TGTGCCAGCAGTCGGACTTCGGAAGCTGAAGCTTTCTTT

v_gene: TRBV12-3/TRBV12-4
abundance: .
j_gene: TRBJ2-7
d_gene: TRBD1
CDR3aa: CASRSKGQGFGEQYF
CDR3nt: TGTGCCAGCAGATCCAAGGGACAGGGTTTTGGCGAGCAGTACTTC

v_gene: TRBV12-3/TRBV12-4
abundance: few
j_gene: TRBJ2-7
d_gene: .
CDR3aa: CASRAGSEQYF
CDR3nt: TGTGCCAGCCGGGCGGGGTCCGAGCAGTACTTC

v_gene: TRBV4-1
abundance: .
j_gene: TRBJ1-1
d_gene: .
CDR3aa: CASSLLIGRTEAFF
CDR3nt: TGCGCCAGCAGCCTGCTAATTGGGCGGACTGAAGCTTTCTTT

v_gene: TRBV6-5
abundance: .
j_gene: TRBJ2-1
d_gene: .
CDR3aa: CASSSGPSYNEQFF
CDR3nt: TGTGCCAGCAGCTCGGGACCCTCCTACAATGAGCAGTTCTTC